This TCR beta chain was captured in a study of T cell responses to AZD1222 COVID-19 vaccine (dated by TCRdb to about 2021). Concerning the study at large: TCR sequencing was performed for 233 trial participants, of whom around 200 were given two doses of AZD1222 and some 26 were given two doses of MenACWY control vaccine. Trial participants were enrolled by age into subgroups of 18-55, 56-69 and 70-plus years, and about 150, 27 and 61 TCR-sequenced participants, respectively, were included in these subgroups.

The CDR3 regions of human TCRbeta chains were analyzed by immunosequencing. The authors' analysis ran thus. Repertoire TCRs were checked for matches against a reference library of SARS-CoV-2-specific TCRs that had been generated using the MIRA antigen-specificity platform. Breadth was defined as the fraction of unique TCRs that were SARS-CoV-2-associated. Depth was defined as the fraction of total T cells that were SARS-CoV-2-associated. Using the MIRA data, each spike-specific TCR was assigned both to the spike region to which the TCR was reactive and to a CD4 or CD8 class. Log10-transformed breadth and depth values were compared by one-way ANOVA with Sidak's multiple comparisons tests. The table was pulled from immuneACCESS by TCRdb, which kept in-frame rearrangements only. Such tables lose some clones; where checked, under half of the loss comes from unresolved V genes, and the rest has no known cause. V, J and clone size are those of that table, while D and trimming were read from the DNA. This sample comprises 100,000 to 150,000 clones, approximately 90% of them detected only once. Around 1% of the sample is held by the ten biggest clonotypes.

This specimen's time point label, interpreted: about 28 days (+/-7) after the second vaccine dose. AZD1222 recipients with second doses at about 4 weeks or about 12 weeks were pooled, because spike-specific TCR depth and breadth did not differ between schedules. Vaccinee samples were obtained from the UK trials COV001 and COV002, which included a single-blind randomized controlled phase 2/3 trial of AZD1222 (ChAdOx1 nCoV-19) in healthy adults. For TCRbeta chain sequencing, PBMC samples were collected from trial participants at day 0 and at day 28 after the second dose. The paper's findings and limits, for the study overall: A significant rise in spike-specific TCR breadth and depth was observed after two AZD1222 doses relative to day 0 and relative to MenACWY recipients. Epitopes outside the regions mutated in the B.1.351 and B.1.1.7 variants were reportedly recognized by nearly half of the unique spike-specific TCRs. Participants were mostly white British and included more females than males, and it was suggested by the authors that clonal diversity may have been underestimated. The 56-69-year group was small, and its depth increase did not reach significance, likely because of low power. The vaccine-associated CD4 TCRs covered the entire spike protein, and the dominant responses fell in regions 160-218 and 743-854. Because no day 14 peak-response samples were available, the repertoires could be characterized only after the peak T cell response. Only five to seven AZD1222 recipients were SARS-CoV-2 seropositive at baseline, limiting conclusions about previously exposed vaccinees.

This clone has just a few counts. The target of this receptor is not known. No base quality information exists; no much larger clone differs at one position. V lost 0 bases and J lost 3 bases, and the count of bases not matched to a germline gene is 1. CDR1 and CDR2 are drawn from the germline V gene: MNHEY, SVGAGI. The CDR3 contains 15 residues, cysteine and phenylalanine counted. The sequence is cut down to CDR3 DNA, 45 bases in frame from base 1. The material sequenced was peripheral blood, taken 28 days after the second AZD1222 dose. The sequence came from an adult who received the AZD1222 COVID-19 vaccine. The V gene is TRBV6-5 and the J gene is TRBJ2-3; TRBD2 lines up with 9 middle nucleotides. In nucleotide form, the sequence is TGTGCCAGCAGTTACTCGAGCGGGAGGACAGATACGCAGTATTTT. Its product reads: CASSYSSGRTDTQYF.